Below, 20 T cell receptor beta chains from the same sample are listed, as sequenced in a study of T cell responses to AZD1222 COVID-19 vaccine. The table came from immunoSEQ multiplex PCR; TCRdb's copy has only in-frame clones and leaves some out. The sample lists 150,000 to 190,000 clones; around 86% were seen once. Sequencing used peripheral blood, obtained 28 days after the second AZD1222 dose. The receptors shown here come from an adult who received the AZD1222 COVID-19 vaccine.

The chain combines TRBV9 with TRBJ2-3; 13 bases line up with TRBD2. Germline V gene data show CDR1 as SGDLS and CDR2 as YYNGEE. Trimming at V came to 4 bases and at J to 2 bases, leaving 19 bases not matched to a gene. The CDR3 contains 21 residues. The CDR3 loop reads CASSIGLAGATGFYHTDTQYF. The CDR3 DNA sequence: TGTGCCAGCAGCATTGGACTAGCGGGAGCCACGGGCTTTTATCACACAGATACGCAGTATTTT.

The chain is built from TRBV9 and TRBJ1-1; a weak D match, TRBD1 (6 bases). The CDR3 spans 14 residues. V was cut by 0 bases and J by 9 bases, with 15 bases left in between. Germline CDR1 reads SGDLS; CDR2 reads YYNGEE. The CDR3 DNA follows: TGTGCCAGCAGCGTAGAGGGAGGGGGGGGAAAAGCTTTCTTT. This translates into CASSVEGGGGKAFF.

The gene calls are TRBV12-3 or TRBV12-4 and TRBJ2-5, with a tentative D call TRBD1 (6 bases). Trimming took off 2 bases at V and 7 bases at J, with 11 bases between the two ends. The CDR3 sequence is 13 residues long. CDR3 sequence reads: CASSLKGDATQYF. The DNA for the CDR3 is TGTGCCAGCAGTTTAAAGGGGGATGCGACCCAGTACTTC.

V gene TRBV6-5 combines with J gene TRBJ2-1, with TRBD2 matching over 11 bases. Per the germline V gene, CDR1 is MNHEY and CDR2 is SVGAGI. The V segment lost 5 bases and the J segment 7 bases; nucleotides outside the gene matches: 4. The CDR3 contains 14 residues. This CDR3 is CASSKGLAANEQFF. CDR3 nucleotide sequence: TGTGCCAGCAGTAAGGGACTAGCGGCAAATGAGCAGTTCTTC.

The chain joins TRBV19 to TRBJ2-1; TRBD1 or TRBD2 may be the D gene (5 bases each). The germline V and J ends were trimmed by 5 bases and 7 bases, with 24 bases remaining between them. The CDR3 loop spans 17 amino acids. Germline V gene data show CDR1 as LNHDA and CDR2 as SQIVND (reference sequence). The CDR3 here is CASSPRSAGTRRNEQFF. CDR3 sequence (DNA): TGTGCCAGTAGTCCACGGTCAGCCGGGACGCGGAGGAATGAGCAGTTCTTC.

V gene TRBV6-1 combines with J gene TRBJ2-5; TRBD2 might be the D (6 bases). The CDR3 runs to 15 residues. Trimming removed 2 bases at V and 3 bases at J, with 13 bases between. Germline CDR1 is MNHNS and CDR2 is SASEGT. Written as DNA, the CDR3 is TGTGCCAGCAGTGAAATGGGGGGTAATGAAGAGACCCAGTACTTC. The encoded protein is CASSEMGGNEETQYF.

Ten or more counts support this clone. The rearrangement joins TRBV7-9 to TRBJ2-7; 7 nucleotides line up with TRBD2. Per germline, CDR1 SEHNR and CDR2 FQNEAQ (reference sequence). V was clipped by 1 base and J by 0 bases; unmatched bases: 12. The CDR3 runs to 18 residues. The CDR3 coding sequence is TGTGCCAGCAGCTTAGAGGGAAGGGGCAGGGAGGGCTCCTACGAGCAGTACTTC. It yields the protein CASSLEGRGREGSYEQYF.

V usage is TRBV7-8 and J usage is TRBJ1-1, with 8 bases matching TRBD1. Germline V gene data show CDR1 as SGHVS and CDR2 as FQNEAQ. This CDR3 is built from 15 residues. The J segment lost 5 bases and the V segment lost 1 base, leaving 6 bases of the junction unmatched. The CDR3 reads CASSLGKNRGTEAFF. CDR3 nucleotide sequence: TGTGCCAGCAGCTTAGGAAAAAACAGGGGGACTGAAGCTTTCTTT.

The chain has TRBV3-1 (or the pseudogene TRBV3-2) and TRBJ1-4; 9 bases map to TRBD1. CDR1 is LGHDT, CDR2 YNNKEL, per germline (reference sequence). With V trimmed by 6 bases and J by 5 bases, 4 bases remained unmatched. This CDR3 contains 14 residues. The CDR3 loop is CASSPGQGNEKLFF. The DNA of the CDR3 is TGTGCCAGCAGTCCGGGACAGGGAAATGAAAAACTGTTTTTT.

There are many counts of this clone. The rearrangement uses TRBV9 and TRBJ1-3; D gene unclear. Trimming took off 0 bases at V and 5 bases at J, with 0 bases between the two ends. Germline CDR1 and CDR2: SGDLS and YYNGEE. This CDR3 comprises 11 residues. The CDR3 DNA reads TGTGCCAGCAGCGTAGGAAACACCATATATTTT. Its protein product is CASSVGNTIYF.

This chain joins TRBV7-2 and TRBJ2-7; a possible D gene is TRBD2 (5 bases). Trimming removed 1 base from V and 2 bases from J, with 12 bases in between. CDR3 size: 15 residues. Germline V gene sequence: CDR1 SGHTA, CDR2 FQGNSA. CDR3 coding DNA: TGTGCCAGCAGCTTAGAGTGGGCGGGTACCTACGAGCAGTACTTC. Its protein product is CASSLEWAGTYEQYF.

V gene TRBV3-1 (or the pseudogene TRBV3-2) combines with J gene TRBJ2-1, with D perhaps given as TRBD1 or TRBD2 (5 bases each). Trimming left V 3 bases short and J 10 bases short, with 13 bases between. CDR3 length: 13 residues. Germline V lookup: CDR1 LGHDT, CDR2 YNNKEL (reference sequence). Written as DNA, the CDR3 is TGTGCCAGCAGCCAGAATCAGGGCGGGGAGCAGTTCTTC. Translating it yields CASSQNQGGEQFF.

The chain carries TRBV7-8 and TRBJ2-1; 8 bases are shared with TRBD2. Germline CDR1 is SGHVS and CDR2 is FQNEAQ. Losses at the gene ends were 5 bases for V and 7 bases for J; bases not matched to a gene: 10. This CDR3 comprises 15 residues. In DNA, the CDR3 is TGTGCCAGCAGCCCGAGGACTAGCACGGGAAATGAGCAGTTCTTC. It codes for CASSPRTSTGNEQFF. Filled out from reference TRBV7-8 and TRBJ2-1, the complete variable domain reads GAGVSQSPRYKVAKRGQDVALRCDPISGHVSLFWYQQALGQGPEFLTYFQNEAQLDKSGLPSDRFFAERPEGSVSTLKIQRTQQEDSAVYLCASSPRTSTGNEQFFGPGTRLTVL.

The J gene is TRBJ1-2, the V gene TRBV24-1; the D is unclear. V was shortened by 2 bases and J by 4 bases, with 7 bases between the two germline ends. The length of the CDR3 is 13 residues. Germline CDR1 KGHDR, CDR2 SFDVKD. This chain's CDR3 is CATSDSMTYGYTF. In DNA, the CDR3 is TGTGCCACCAGTGATTCAATGACCTATGGCTACACCTTC.

This sequence joins TRBV7-3 and TRBJ2-1; 9 bases fit TRBD2. CDR1 is SGHTA, CDR2 FQGTGA, per germline. The CDR3 runs to 15 residues. The V segment lost 5 bases and the J segment 3 bases; nucleotides outside the gene matches: 5. CDR3 sequence (DNA): TGTGCCAGCAGCCCCTCAGCGGGAGGCTACAATGAGCAGTTCTTC. This translates into CASSPSAGGYNEQFF.

This clone is a singleton in its sample. This chain uses TRBV7-2 with TRBJ2-1; D gene unclear. This CDR3 contains 14 residues. The ends were cut back, 3 bases at V and 7 bases at J, with 13 bases in the middle. The germline V gene has CDR1 SGHTA and CDR2 FQGNSA. The CDR3 coding sequence is TGTGCCAGCAGCTTTCAGCTCCTGGGAAATGAGCAGTTCTTC. Translating gives CASSFQLLGNEQFF.

The chain is built from TRBV19 and TRBJ2-5; 7 nucleotides agree with TRBD2. This CDR3 contains 12 residues. With V trimmed by 9 bases and J by 5 bases, 6 bases remained unmatched. Germline V gene sequence: CDR1 LNHDA, CDR2 SQIVND (reference sequence). The CDR3, as DNA: TGTGCCAGCAAGGGGACTACGGAGACCCAGTACTTC. Translated: CASKGTTETQYF. The full variable domain, rest sourced from reference TRBV19 and TRBJ2-5, is DGGITQSPKYLFRKEGQNVTLSCEQNLNHDAMYWYRQDPGQGLRLIYYSQIVNDFQKGDIAEGYSVSREKKESFPLTVTSAQKNPTAFYLCASKGTTETQYFGPGTRLLVL.

The rearrangement links TRBV19 to TRBJ1-2; D not resolved. V gave up 4 bases and J gave up 4 bases, with 16 bases separating them. This CDR3 has 15 residues. The V gene's germline CDR1 is LNHDA and CDR2 SQIVND (reference sequence). In DNA form, the CDR3 reads TGTGCCAGTAGTACTCCCGCTGGGTTCCCCTATGGCTACACCTTC. It is translated as CASSTPAGFPYGYTF. The complete variable domain, with remaining parts taken from reference TRBV19 and TRBJ1-2, reads DGGITQSPKYLFRKEGQNVTLSCEQNLNHDAMYWYRQDPGQGLRLIYYSQIVNDFQKGDIAEGYSVSREKKESFPLTVTSAQKNPTAFYLCASSTPAGFPYGYTFGSGTRLTVV.

The chain recombines TRBV7-6 with TRBJ1-2; D gene ambiguous. The CDR3 is made up of 15 amino acids. Trimming took off 2 bases at V and 2 bases at J, with 12 bases between the two ends. Looked up from germline, CDR1 is SGHVS and CDR2 is FNYEAQ. The CDR3 region has the DNA TGTGCCAGCAGCTTAAACCCCGGTACCAACTATGGCTACACCTTC. Translation: CASSLNPGTNYGYTF.

The chain has TRBV29-1 and TRBJ1-2; no definite D call. V lost 0 bases to trimming and J lost 4 bases, with 6 bases between them. CDR1 is SQVTM, CDR2 ANQGSEA, per germline. The CDR3 runs 12 residues. The CDR3 is CSVEESGYGYTF. The CDR3 DNA reads TGCAGCGTTGAAGAATCCGGCTATGGCTACACCTTC.